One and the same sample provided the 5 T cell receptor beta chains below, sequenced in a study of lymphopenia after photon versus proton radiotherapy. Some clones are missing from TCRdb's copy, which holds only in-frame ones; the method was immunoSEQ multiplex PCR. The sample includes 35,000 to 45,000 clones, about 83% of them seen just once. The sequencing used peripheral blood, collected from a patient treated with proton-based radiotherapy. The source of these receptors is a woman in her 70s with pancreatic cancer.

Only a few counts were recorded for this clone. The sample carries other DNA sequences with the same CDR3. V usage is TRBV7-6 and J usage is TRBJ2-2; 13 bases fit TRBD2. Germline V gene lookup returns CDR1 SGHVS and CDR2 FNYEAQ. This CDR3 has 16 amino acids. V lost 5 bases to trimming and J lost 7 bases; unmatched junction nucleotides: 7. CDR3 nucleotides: TGTGCCAGCAGCCCGGGACTAGCGGGAATCGGCGGGGAGCTGTTTTTT. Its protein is CASSPGLAGIGGELFF.

The CDR3, as DNA: TGTGCCAGCAGCTTAGCGCTAGGGGGGGACTATGGCTACACCTTC. It codes for CASSLALGGDYGYTF. The chain combines TRBV7-9 with TRBJ1-2, with a possible D match to TRBD1 (6 bases). Between the trimmed V and J ends, which lost 0 bases and 3 bases, there was a span of 11 bases. Germline CDR1 SEHNR, CDR2 FQNEAQ (reference sequence). CDR3 size: 15 residues.

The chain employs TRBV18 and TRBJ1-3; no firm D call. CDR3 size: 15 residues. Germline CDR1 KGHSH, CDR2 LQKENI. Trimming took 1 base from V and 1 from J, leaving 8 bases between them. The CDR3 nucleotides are TGTGCCAGCTCACCACGGGCGGCGTCTGGAAACACCATATATTTT. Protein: CASSPRAASGNTIYF.

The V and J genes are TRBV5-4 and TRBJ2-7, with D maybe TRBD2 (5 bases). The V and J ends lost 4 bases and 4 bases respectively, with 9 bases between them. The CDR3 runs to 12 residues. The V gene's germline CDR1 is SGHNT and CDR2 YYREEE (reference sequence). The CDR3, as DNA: TGTGCCAGCAGCCAAGGAGGATACGAGCAGTACTTC. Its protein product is CASSQGGYEQYF.

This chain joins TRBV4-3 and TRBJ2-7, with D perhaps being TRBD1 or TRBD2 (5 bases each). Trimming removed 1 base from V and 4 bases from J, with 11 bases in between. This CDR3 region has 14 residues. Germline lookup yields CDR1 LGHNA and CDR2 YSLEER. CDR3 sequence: CASSQARDPYEQYF. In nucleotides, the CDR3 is TGCGCCAGCAGCCAAGCCCGGGACCCTTACGAGCAGTACTTC.